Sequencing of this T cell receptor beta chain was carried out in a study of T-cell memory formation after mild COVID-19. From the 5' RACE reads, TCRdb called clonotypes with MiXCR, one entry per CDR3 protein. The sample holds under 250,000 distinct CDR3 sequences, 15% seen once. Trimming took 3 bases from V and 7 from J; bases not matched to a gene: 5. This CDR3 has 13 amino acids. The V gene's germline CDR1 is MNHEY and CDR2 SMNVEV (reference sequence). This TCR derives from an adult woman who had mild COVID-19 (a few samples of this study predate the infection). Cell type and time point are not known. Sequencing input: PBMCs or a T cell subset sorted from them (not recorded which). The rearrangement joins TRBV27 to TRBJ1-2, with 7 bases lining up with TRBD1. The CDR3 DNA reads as TGTGCCAGCAGTTTGGGACAGTTGGGTGGCTACACCTTC. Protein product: CASSLGQLGGYTF.